This T cell receptor beta chain appears in the sequencing data of a study of OX40 agonist ivuxolimab in advanced cancers. As for the study in general: An agonistic anti-OX40 (CD134) antibody, ivuxolimab, was used to treat the patients. Partial responses, seen in three patients, involved one hepatocellular carcinoma and two cutaneous melanomas. The study's findings and limits: CD8+ T cells averaged more expanded clones than CD4+. At 0.1 to 3.0 mg/kg and by week 6, CD4+ and CD8+ T cells in the blood had expanded clonally.

Germline V gene sequence: CDR1 SEHNR, CDR2 FQNEAQ (reference sequence). Unmatched junction bases numbered 4, after V lost 4 bases and J lost 4 bases. CDR3 length: 14 residues. Sequenced by immunoSEQ multiplex PCR; TCRdb stores in-frame clones only, minus some. The table lists around 71,000 clones, 86% of them singletons, with around 1% in the top ten. This clone showed up just a few times. What it binds is not known. The sample in question was CD4+ or CD8+ T cells sorted from blood, obtained in a trial of the OX40 agonist ivuxolimab. The TCR comes from an adult with an advanced solid tumor such as melanoma, head and neck, liver or kidney cancer. The gene calls are TRBV7-9 and TRBJ1-2, with 9 bases that match TRBD1. The CDR3 spells CASSWGQGGYGYTF. CDR3 nucleotide sequence: TGTGCCAGCAGCTGGGGACAGGGAGGCTATGGCTACACCTTC.